This T cell receptor beta chain was documented in a study of T cell changes during pregnancy in multiple sclerosis. Only in-frame clones appear in the TCRdb table, and some are missing; sequencing was by immunoSEQ multiplex PCR. The table has about 36,000 clones, 92% seen once; the top ten hold 0.45% to 0.5%. V lost 3 bases, J lost 4 bases, and 7 bases stayed unmatched. The germline V gene encodes CDR1 ENHRY and CDR2 SYGVKD. CDR3 size: 16 residues. The chain links TRBV10-3 to TRBJ2-1; 9 bases agree with TRBD1. This specimen was CD4+ T cells from peripheral blood mononuclear cells, taken after pregnancy. The sequence derives from a female donor with multiple sclerosis, enrolled in a pregnancy study. The CDR3: CAISEGTGKVYNEQFF. The CDR3 DNA reads TGTGCCATCAGTGAAGGGACAGGGAAGGTTTACAATGAGCAGTTCTTC.